The entry below gives a single T cell receptor (beta chain) sequence along with its context. This clonotype has a count of ten or more. This receptor's antigen is unknown. No base-level quality is on record; no much larger clone is a single base apart. The source of the sample is a study of T cells in Graves' hyperthyroidism and ophthalmopathy (dated by TCRdb to between 2018 and 2021). Background on the whole study: Peripheral blood was sampled at the time of initial diagnosis, prior to any treatment. An independent validation cohort of around 19 hyperthyroidism patients and 15 or so patients who later progressed to ophthalmopathy tested prospective prediction of ophthalmopathy. For training and testing, the 100 or so patients in the discovery cohort were randomly divided in a 7:3 ratio. After blood sampling, hyperthyroidism patients were treated with methimazole at a starting dose of 30 mg daily, and ophthalmopathy patients were treated with high-dose intravenous methylprednisolone. A discovery cohort of around 98 patients, about 40 with Graves' ophthalmopathy and about 58 with stable Graves' hyperthyroidism, was used to find distinguishing TCR V-J signatures. The study also compared thyroid tissue and blood T-cell repertoires from more than five Graves' hyperthyroidism patients. The paper describes TCR Vbeta CDR3 sequencing of about 140 peripheral blood samples, made up of 43 ophthalmopathy patients, 70 to 75 hyperthyroidism patients and some 17 progressor patients.

Stable Graves' hyperthyroidism was defined as no progression to ophthalmopathy during 18 months of follow-up. Hyperthyroidism patients were aged 18 to 65 years and newly diagnosed, with disease duration of less than 2 months. Exclusion was applied to patients with uncontrolled infections, other autoimmune diseases, pregnancy or lactation. Diagnoses were established on the basis of clinical symptoms, serum thyroxine and TRAb, thyroid ultrasound, and orbital computed tomography. PBMCs were separated from under 11 ml of fresh peripheral blood using Ficoll-Paque density gradient centrifugation. Trizol reagent was used to extract total RNA, and RNA quality was then checked on an Agilent 2100 Bioanalyzer. V drops 4 bases and J drops 7 bases, leaving 7 bases in between. CDR1 and CDR2 are read off the germline V gene as SGHTA and FQGNSA. Its CDR3 holds 11 amino acids, cysteine through phenylalanine. The kept DNA is CDR3 alone, 33 bases in frame from the first base.

The TCR beta CDR3 regions were amplified from the RNA transcripts. The first round of RT-PCR for the TCR CDR3 was performed with the HTBI primer set and the Qiagen OneStep RT-PCR kit. The libraries were constructed in a second round of multiplex PCR and then size-selected and purified. The libraries were sequenced on an Illumina HiSeq2000 using paired-end 100 bp reads. The study's own analysis went as follows. Raw data were processed with SOAPnuke, discarding reads with adapters, uncalled bases, mean Phred below 15, or no exact constant-primer or identifier match. High-quality paired reads were merged using COPE v1.2.5, and each unique nucleotide sequence was defined as a clonotype. Clonotypes were aligned to IMGT TRBV, TRBD and TRBJ reference segments using MiTCR v1.1. The analysis included only V-J combinations with a frequency above 0.0001, which together covered around 99% of the repertoires. The TCS score was defined as the ratio of F50 (clonal expansion) to E x V (chaos), calculated using BLOSUM62-based TCRdist between CDR3 peptides within each V-J. Welch's t-statistics and random forest reduced approximately 520 V-J features to 13, which were used in a naive Bayes classifier (R e1071). The similarity between thyroid and blood repertoires was quantified using the Morisita-Horn index. Clones were called with MiXCR by TCRdb after fastp trimmed the public reads at Q25, and only in-frame beta chains were retained. Each entry merges the rows of one CDR3 protein and shows their most common DNA and genes. What appears here as the V and J calls and clone size reflects TCRdb's work, not the paper's. This sample gives just under 750,000 distinct CDR3 sequences in total; 35% of them show up just once. Less than 35% of the sample is taken by the ten largest.

The investigation overall reported the following: Ophthalmopathy was separated from stable hyperthyroidism by a 13 V-J signature model, with approximately 86% sensitivity and approximately 81% specificity obtained in cross-validation and 80%/75% obtained in testing. Sample size was not statistically predetermined, and investigators were not blinded to group allocation. In validation, the model predicted progression to ophthalmopathy a median of around 6.5 months before onset, with 70% to 71% sensitivity and 72.22% specificity. Most expanded thyroid clonotypes (frequency above 0.001) were also found in blood, which suggests that blood repertoires may mirror thyroid immune responses.

The sequence links TRBV7-2 to TRBJ2-5; the D segment might be TRBD1 or TRBD2, since each matches 5 bases. Sequences were obtained from blood. The receptor was derived from a woman aged 40 to 49 with Graves' hyperthyroidism. DNA sequence: TGTGCCAGCAGCTCTGGGGGGACCCAGTACTTC. It specifies CASSSGGTQYF.